What follows are 7 T cell receptor beta chains derived from one specimen sequenced in a study of T cells after yellow fever vaccination. TCRdb re-called the 5' RACE reads with MiXCR, one entry per CDR3 protein. The repertoire holds some 250,000 distinct CDR3 sequences, with more than 3.5% as singletons. This specimen consisted of PBMCs, obtained 15 days after the yellow fever booster vaccination. The receptor source for this set is a man aged 18 to 29 who received the YFV17D yellow fever vaccine.

This clonotype occurred many times. This chain links TRBV23-1 with TRBJ2-7, with 8 bases matching TRBD1. TRBV23-1 is annotated as an ORF whose role is uncertain. Trimming removed 10 bases from V and 7 bases from J; junction bases left unmatched: 6. CDR3 length: 11 residues. This chain's CDR3 is CATSGGWEQYF. The CDR3 nucleotides are TGCGCCACCTCAGGGGGCTGGGAGCAGTACTTC.

The table lists this clonotype with many counts. The chain has TRBV7-9 and TRBJ2-1; maybe TRBD1 (5 bases). The CDR3 is made up of 16 amino acids. The V and J ends lost 5 bases and 0 bases respectively, with 14 bases between them. Germline CDR1 is SEHNR and CDR2 is FQNEAQ (reference sequence). In nucleotides, the CDR3 is TGTGCCAGCAGCCCTCCTGTGACAGTCTCCTACAATGAGCAGTTCTTC. Residues: CASSPPVTVSYNEQFF. The entire variable domain, with the rest obtained from reference TRBV7-9 and TRBJ2-1, is as follows: DTGVSQNPRHKITKRGQNVTFRCDPISEHNRLYWYRQTLGQGPEFLTYFQNEAQLEKSRLLSDRFSAERPKGSFSTLEIQRTEQGDSAMYLCASSPPVTVSYNEQFFGPGTRLTVL.

This chain joins TRBV24-1 and TRBJ1-5; D is possibly TRBD1 (6 bases). Trimming removed 4 bases at V and 5 bases at J, with 17 bases between. The CDR3 extends over 16 amino acids. Germline assignment: CDR1 KGHDR and CDR2 SFDVKD. CDR3 nucleotides: TGTGCCACCAGTGAGTCCAGGGGTGTATGGGATCAGCCCCAGCATTTT. Protein product: CATSESRGVWDQPQHF.

There are many counts of this clonotype. The chain employs TRBV5-1 and TRBJ1-4, with a possible D match to TRBD1 (5 bases). The germline V gene has CDR1 SGHRS and CDR2 YFSETQ. The CDR3 contains 15 residues. With 2 bases removed from V and 8 bases from J, the gap between germline ends came to 16 bases. CDR3 DNA sequence: TGCGCCAGCAGCTTCTTGGGTCAGGGCCTCGAAAAACTGTTTTTT. It codes for CASSFLGQGLEKLFF.

This clonotype was observed many times. This CDR3 reads CASSVDHTGELFF. The DNA of the CDR3 is TGTGCCAGCAGCGTAGACCACACCGGGGAGCTGTTTTTT. This chain uses TRBV9 with TRBJ2-2; no clear D. Germline loops: CDR1 SGDLS, CDR2 YYNGEE. This CDR3 is 13 amino acids long. The V end was cut by 0 bases, the J end by 3 bases, with 3 bases between.

This clonotype was seen more than once but under ten times. The chain couples TRBV5-1 to TRBJ2-3, with D maybe TRBD2 (5 bases). CDR3 size: 15 residues. Per germline, CDR1 SGHRS and CDR2 YFSETQ. Trimming took 3 bases from V and 6 from J, leaving 17 bases between them. This CDR3 is CASSSQPVLEDTQYF. CDR3 in DNA: TGCGCCAGCAGCTCTCAACCCGTACTAGAGGATACGCAGTATTTT.

This clonotype was observed at least ten times. This rearrangement joins TRBV7-3 to TRBJ2-3; 8 bases agree with TRBD2. After removal of 5 bases from V and 5 bases from J, the junction contained 9 bases not matched to a gene. The CDR3 is 15 amino acids. Germline assignment: CDR1 SGHTA and CDR2 FQGTGA. The CDR3 loop reads CASSESGGGGDTQYF. DNA for the CDR3: TGTGCCAGCAGCGAGAGCGGGGGCGGTGGAGATACGCAGTATTTT.